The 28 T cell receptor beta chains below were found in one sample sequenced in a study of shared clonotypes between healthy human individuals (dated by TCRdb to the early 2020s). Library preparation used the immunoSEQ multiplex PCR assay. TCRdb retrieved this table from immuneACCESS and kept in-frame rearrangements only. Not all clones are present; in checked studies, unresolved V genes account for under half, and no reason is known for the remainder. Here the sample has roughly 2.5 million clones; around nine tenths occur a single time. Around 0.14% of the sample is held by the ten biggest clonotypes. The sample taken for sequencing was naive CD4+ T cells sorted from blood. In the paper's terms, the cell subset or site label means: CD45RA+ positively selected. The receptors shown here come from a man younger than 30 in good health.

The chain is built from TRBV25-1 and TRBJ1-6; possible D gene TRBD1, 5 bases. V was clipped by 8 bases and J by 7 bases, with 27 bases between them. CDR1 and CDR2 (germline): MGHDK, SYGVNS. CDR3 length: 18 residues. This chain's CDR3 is CASSAYWGISNSNSPLHF. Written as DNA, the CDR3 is TGTGCCAGCTCGGCGTACTGGGGGATTTCCAATTCGAATTCACCCCTCCACTTT.

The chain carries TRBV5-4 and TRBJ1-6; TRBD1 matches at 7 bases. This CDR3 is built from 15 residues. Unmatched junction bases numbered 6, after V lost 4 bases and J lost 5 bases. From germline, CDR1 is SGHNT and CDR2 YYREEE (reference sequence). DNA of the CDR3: TGTGCCAGCAGCAGGGCCGGGACAGATAATTCACCCCTCCACTTT. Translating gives CASSRAGTDNSPLHF.

CDR3 sequence: CASSANNEQFF. For the CDR3, the DNA is TGTGCCAGCAGCGCTAACAATGAGCAGTTCTTC. The chain uses TRBV5-4 and TRBJ2-1; D remains ambiguous. Germline V gene lookup returns CDR1 SGHNT and CDR2 YYREEE (reference sequence). The CDR3 extends over 11 amino acids. Trimming pared 4 bases from V and 5 bases from J, leaving 4 bases between.

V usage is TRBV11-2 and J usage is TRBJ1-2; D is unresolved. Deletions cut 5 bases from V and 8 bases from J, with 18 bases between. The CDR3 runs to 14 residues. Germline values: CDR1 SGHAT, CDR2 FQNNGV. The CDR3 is CASSPLLGLIGYTF. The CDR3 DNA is TGTGCCAGCAGCCCCCTACTAGGCCTAATAGGCTACACCTTC.

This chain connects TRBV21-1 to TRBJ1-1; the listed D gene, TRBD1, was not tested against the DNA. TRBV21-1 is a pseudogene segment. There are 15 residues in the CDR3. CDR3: CASSKGGPLNTEAFF. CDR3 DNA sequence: TGTGCCAGCAGCAAAGGGGGGCCCCTGAACACTGAAGCTTTCTTT.

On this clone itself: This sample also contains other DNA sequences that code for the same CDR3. CDR3 in amino acids: CASSVGPESYEQYF. For the CDR3, the DNA is TGTGCCAGCAGCGTAGGTCCGGAATCCTACGAGCAGTACTTC. The J gene is TRBJ2-7, the V gene TRBV9; D gene ambiguous. This CDR3 is built from 14 residues. CDR1 SGDLS and CDR2 YYNGEE come from the germline V gene. Trimming stripped 0 bases from V and 1 base from J, with 8 bases between.

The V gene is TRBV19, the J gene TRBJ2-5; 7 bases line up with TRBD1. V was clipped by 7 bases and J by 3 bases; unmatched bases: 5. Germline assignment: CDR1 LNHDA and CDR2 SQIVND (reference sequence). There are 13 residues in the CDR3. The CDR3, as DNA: TGTGCCAGTAATGGGCAGGGGGAAGAGACCCAGTACTTC. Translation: CASNGQGEETQYF. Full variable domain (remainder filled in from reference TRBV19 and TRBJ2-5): DGGITQSPKYLFRKEGQNVTLSCEQNLNHDAMYWYRQDPGQGLRLIYYSQIVNDFQKGDIAEGYSVSREKKESFPLTVTSAQKNPTAFYLCASNGQGEETQYFGPGTRLLVL.

CDR3: CASSGNRERTDTQYF. CDR3 in DNA: TGTGCCAGCAGTGGAAACCGGGAGCGGACAGATACGCAGTATTTT. The chain links TRBV6-6 to TRBJ2-3, with D possibly matching TRBD2 (6 bases). Trimming removed 5 bases at V and 3 bases at J, with 15 bases between. The CDR3 covers 15 residues. From germline, CDR1 is MNHNY and CDR2 SVGAGI (reference sequence).

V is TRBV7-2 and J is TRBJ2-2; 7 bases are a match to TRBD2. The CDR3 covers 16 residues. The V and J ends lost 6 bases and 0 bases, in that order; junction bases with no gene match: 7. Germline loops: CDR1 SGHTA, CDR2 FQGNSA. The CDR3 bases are TGTGCCAGCAGGCCTACTAGCGCCACGAACACCGGGGAGCTGTTTTTT. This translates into CASRPTSATNTGELFF.

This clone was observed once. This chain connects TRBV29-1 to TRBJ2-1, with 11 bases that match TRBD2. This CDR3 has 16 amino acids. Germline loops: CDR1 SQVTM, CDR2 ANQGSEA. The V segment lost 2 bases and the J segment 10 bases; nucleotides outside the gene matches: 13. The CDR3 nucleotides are TGCAGCGTTGAACGCGTAGCGGGAGGGTCCGGAGGGGAGCAGTTCTTC. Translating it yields CSVERVAGGSGGEQFF.

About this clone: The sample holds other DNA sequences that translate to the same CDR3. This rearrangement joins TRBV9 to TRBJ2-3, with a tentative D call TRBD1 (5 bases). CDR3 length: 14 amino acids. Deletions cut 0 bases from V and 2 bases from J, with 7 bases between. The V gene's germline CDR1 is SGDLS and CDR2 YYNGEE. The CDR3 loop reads CASSVEGVTDTQYF. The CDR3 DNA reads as TGTGCCAGCAGCGTAGAAGGGGTCACAGATACGCAGTATTTT. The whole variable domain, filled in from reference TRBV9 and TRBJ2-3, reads DSGVTQTPKHLITATGQRVTLRCSPRSGDLSVYWYQQSLDQGLQFLIQYYNGEERAKGNILERFSAQQFPDLHSELNLSSLELGDSALYFCASSVEGVTDTQYFGPGTRLTVL.

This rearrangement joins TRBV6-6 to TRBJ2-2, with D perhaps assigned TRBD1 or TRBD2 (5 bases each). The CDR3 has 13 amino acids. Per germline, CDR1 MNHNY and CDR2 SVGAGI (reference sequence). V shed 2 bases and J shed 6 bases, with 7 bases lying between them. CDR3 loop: CASSYVGPGELFF. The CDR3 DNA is TGTGCCAGCAGTTACGTGGGACCCGGGGAGCTGTTTTTT.

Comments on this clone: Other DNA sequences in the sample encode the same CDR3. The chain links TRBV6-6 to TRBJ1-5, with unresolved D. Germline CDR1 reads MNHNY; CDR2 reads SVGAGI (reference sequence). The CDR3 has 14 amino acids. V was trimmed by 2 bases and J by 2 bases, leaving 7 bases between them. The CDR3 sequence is CASSYGEGNQPQHF. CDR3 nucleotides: TGTGCCAGCAGTTACGGGGAGGGCAATCAGCCCCAGCATTTT.

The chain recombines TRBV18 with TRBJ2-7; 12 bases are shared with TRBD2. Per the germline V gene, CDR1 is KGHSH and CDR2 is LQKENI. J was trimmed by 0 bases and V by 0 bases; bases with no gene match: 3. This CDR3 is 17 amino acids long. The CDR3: CASSPPETSGSSYEQYF. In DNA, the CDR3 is TGTGCCAGCTCACCACCCGAGACTAGCGGGAGCTCCTACGAGCAGTACTTC.

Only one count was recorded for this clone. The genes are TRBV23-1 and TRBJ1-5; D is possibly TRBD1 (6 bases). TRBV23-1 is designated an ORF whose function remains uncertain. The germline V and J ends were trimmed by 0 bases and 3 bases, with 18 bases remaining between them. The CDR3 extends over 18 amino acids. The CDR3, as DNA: TGCGCCAGCAGTCAATCCCCACTAAGACAGGACGTCAATCAGCCCCAGCATTTT. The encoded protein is CASSQSPLRQDVNQPQHF.

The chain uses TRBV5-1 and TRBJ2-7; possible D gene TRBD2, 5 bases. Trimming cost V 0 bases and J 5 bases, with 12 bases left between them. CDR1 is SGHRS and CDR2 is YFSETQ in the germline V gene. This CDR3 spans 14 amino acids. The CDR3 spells CASSLGLGSHEQYF. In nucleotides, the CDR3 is TGCGCCAGCAGCTTGGGGTTAGGGAGCCACGAGCAGTACTTC.

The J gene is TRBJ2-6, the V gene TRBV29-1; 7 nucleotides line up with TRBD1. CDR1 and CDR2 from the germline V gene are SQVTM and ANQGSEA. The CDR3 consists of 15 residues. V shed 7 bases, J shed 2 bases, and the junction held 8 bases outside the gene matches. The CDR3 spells CSAVQGKPGANVLTF. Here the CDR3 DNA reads TGCAGCGCGGTACAGGGGAAACCTGGGGCCAACGTCCTGACTTTC.

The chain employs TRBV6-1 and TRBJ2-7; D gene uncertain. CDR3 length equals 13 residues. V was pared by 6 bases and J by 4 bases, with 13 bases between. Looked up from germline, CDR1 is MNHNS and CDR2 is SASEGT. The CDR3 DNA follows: TGTGCCAGCAGAGGAAGGTCGATTTACGAGCAGTACTTC. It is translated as CASRGRSIYEQYF.

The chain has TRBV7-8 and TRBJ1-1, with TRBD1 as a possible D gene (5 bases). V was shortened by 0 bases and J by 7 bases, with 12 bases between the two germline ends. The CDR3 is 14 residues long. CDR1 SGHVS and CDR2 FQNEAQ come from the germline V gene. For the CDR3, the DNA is TGTGCCAGCAGCTTAGCGTACAGGACTAATGAAGCTTTCTTT. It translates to CASSLAYRTNEAFF.

CDR3 protein: CATMGVGYGYTF. CDR3 DNA: TGTGCCACCATGGGGGTCGGCTATGGCTACACCTTC. This chain connects TRBV2 to TRBJ1-2; TRBD1 might be the D (5 bases). V was cut by 10 bases and J by 4 bases, with 13 bases left in between. Germline CDR1 SNHLY, CDR2 FYNNEI. The CDR3 extends over 12 amino acids.

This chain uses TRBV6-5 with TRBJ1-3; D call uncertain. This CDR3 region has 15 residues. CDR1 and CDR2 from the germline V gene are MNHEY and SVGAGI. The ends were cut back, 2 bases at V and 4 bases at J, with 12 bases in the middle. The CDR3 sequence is CASSYGVPLGNTIYF. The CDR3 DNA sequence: TGTGCCAGCAGTTACGGGGTGCCCTTGGGAAACACCATATATTTT.

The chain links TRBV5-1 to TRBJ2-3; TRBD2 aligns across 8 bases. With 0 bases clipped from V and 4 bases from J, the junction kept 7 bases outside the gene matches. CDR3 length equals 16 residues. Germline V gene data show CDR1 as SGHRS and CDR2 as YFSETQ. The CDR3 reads CASSLGRGGPPDTQYF. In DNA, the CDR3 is TGCGCCAGCAGCTTGGGCCGGGGGGGGCCCCCAGATACGCAGTATTTT.

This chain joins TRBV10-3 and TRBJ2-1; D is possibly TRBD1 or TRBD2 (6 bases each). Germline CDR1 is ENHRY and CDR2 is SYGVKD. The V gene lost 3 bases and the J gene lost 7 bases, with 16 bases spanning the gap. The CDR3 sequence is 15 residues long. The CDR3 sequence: CAISDLYGGQNEQFF. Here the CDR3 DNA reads TGTGCCATCAGTGATCTTTACGGGGGCCAGAATGAGCAGTTCTTC.

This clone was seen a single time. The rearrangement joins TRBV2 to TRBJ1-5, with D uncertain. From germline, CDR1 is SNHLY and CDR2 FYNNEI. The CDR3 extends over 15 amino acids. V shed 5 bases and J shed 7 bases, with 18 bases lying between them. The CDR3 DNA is TGTGCCAGCAGTTCGGTAGGAAACTCTAAGCAGCCCCAGCATTTT. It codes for CASSSVGNSKQPQHF.

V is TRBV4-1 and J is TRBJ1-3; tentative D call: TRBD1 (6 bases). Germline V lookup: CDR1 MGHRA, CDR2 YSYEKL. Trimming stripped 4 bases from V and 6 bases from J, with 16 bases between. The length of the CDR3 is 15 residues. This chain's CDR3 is CASSPSEGVPNTIYF. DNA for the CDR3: TGCGCCAGCAGCCCCTCGGAGGGGGTTCCAAACACCATATATTTT.

CDR3 amino acids: CASSFRVSYNEQFF. The CDR3 DNA reads as TGCGCCAGCAGCTTTCGGGTCTCCTACAATGAGCAGTTCTTC. V usage is TRBV5-1 and J usage is TRBJ2-1; D not certain. V lost 2 bases, J lost 0 bases, and 6 bases lay in between. CDR3 size: 14 residues. CDR1 and CDR2 from the germline V gene are SGHRS and YFSETQ.

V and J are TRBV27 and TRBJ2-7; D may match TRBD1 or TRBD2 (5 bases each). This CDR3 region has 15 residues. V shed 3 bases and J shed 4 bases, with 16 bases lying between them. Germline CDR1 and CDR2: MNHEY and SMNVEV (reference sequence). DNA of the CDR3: TGTGCCAGCAGTTTTTCCGGGGCTTTAAGGTACGAGCAGTACTTC. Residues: CASSFSGALRYEQYF.

In nucleotides, the CDR3 is TGTGCCAGCTGTAGGGACAGGGGGCAGCCCCAGCATTTT. This encodes CASCRDRGQPQHF. The chain has TRBV6-1 and TRBJ1-5, with 11 bases identical to TRBD1. CDR1 is MNHNS and CDR2 is SASEGT in the germline V gene. The V segment lost 8 bases and the J segment 7 bases; nucleotides outside the gene matches: 4. This CDR3 comprises 13 residues.